This TCR beta chain comes out of a study of blood T cell repertoires in COVID-19. Across the whole study: PBMCs, B-cell-depleted T cells, or T cells provided the cDNA or gDNA that made up the material.

The V gene lost 5 bases and the J gene lost 2 bases, with 13 bases spanning the gap. This CDR3 region has 14 residues. Germline loops: CDR1 SGHAT, CDR2 FQDESV (reference sequence). Study processing details: Reference gene primer amplification gave nucleated cell count estimates. The method was immunoSEQ multiplex PCR; TCRdb's version includes in-frame clones alone and lacks a portion of them. From that table come the V and J calls and clone size; the DNA was used to work out D and trimming. The repertoire holds roughly 130,000 clones, with 80% to 85% as singletons. The clonotype comes from a man in his thirties or forties with COVID-19, enrolled during active disease. V gene TRBV11-1 combines with J gene TRBJ2-7; a possible D gene is TRBD2 (6 bases). Material for sequencing was peripheral blood. The CDR3 DNA sequence: TGTGCCAGCAGCGAAACCGGGAGCGCCTACGAGCAGTACTTC. Its translation is CASSETGSAYEQYF.